Following are 27 T cell receptor beta chains from one sample sequenced in a study of PD-1 blockade in classical Hodgkin lymphoma. Time point: cycle 4 day 1 (C4D1), after more than five weeks of nivolumab. Every one of the patients relapsed after autologous stem cell transplantation (brentuximab vedotin exposure was variable). Negative magnetic selection isolated CD4+ T cells from thawed PBMCs. Sequencing was performed with immunoSEQ multiplex PCR; in TCRdb, only in-frame clones are kept and a portion is missing. The repertoire holds tens of thousands of clones, under 80% seen once, with 0.57% in the top ten. The sequencing used CD4+ T cells from blood, collected before the fourth cycle of nivolumab. The receptor source for this set is a human donor with classical Hodgkin lymphoma.

The rearrangement uses TRBV7-3 and TRBJ1-2; TRBD1 matches at 7 bases. The V and J ends lost 5 bases and 4 bases, in that order; junction bases with no gene match: 10. Per germline, CDR1 SGHTA and CDR2 FQGTGA. This CDR3 comprises 15 residues. In nucleotides, the CDR3 is TGTGCCAGCAGCCCAGGGGGAGGGGGACGCTATGGCTACACCTTC. Protein: CASSPGGGGRYGYTF. Complete variable domain (other parts from reference TRBV7-3 and TRBJ1-2): GAGVSQTPSNKVTEKGKYVELRCDPISGHTALYWYRQSLGQGPEFLIYFQGTGAADDSGLPNDRFFAVRPEGSVSTLKIQRTERGDSAVYLCASSPGGGGRYGYTFGSGTRLTVV.

This clone was seen only once. The chain links TRBV19 to TRBJ2-7; TRBD1 matches at 9 bases. The junction had 10 bases not matched to a gene; V was cut back by 3 bases and J by 4 bases. The CDR3 is 16 amino acids. The germline gives CDR1 LNHDA, CDR2 SQIVND (reference sequence). As DNA, the CDR3 is TGTGCCAGTAGTATCTGGGGGACAGGGCGAAGGTACGAGCAGTACTTC. Translated: CASSIWGTGRRYEQYF.

The rearrangement links TRBV19 to TRBJ1-5, with 7 bases matching TRBD1. The CDR3 extends over 16 amino acids. CDR1 and CDR2 (germline): LNHDA, SQIVND (reference sequence). V lost 5 bases, J lost 3 bases, and 10 bases stayed unmatched. The CDR3 here is CASSPPTGYYNQPQHF. The CDR3 coding sequence is TGTGCCAGTAGTCCACCGACAGGGTATTACAATCAGCCCCAGCATTTT. The complete variable domain, with remaining parts taken from reference TRBV19 and TRBJ1-5, reads DGGITQSPKYLFRKEGQNVTLSCEQNLNHDAMYWYRQDPGQGLRLIYYSQIVNDFQKGDIAEGYSVSREKKESFPLTVTSAQKNPTAFYLCASSPPTGYYNQPQHFGDGTRLSIL.

The J gene is TRBJ2-5, the V gene TRBV11-2; 8 bases fit TRBD1. The trim removed 1 base at V and 4 bases at J, leaving 5 bases unmatched. Germline V gene sequence: CDR1 SGHAT, CDR2 FQNNGV. The CDR3 loop spans 15 amino acids. CDR3 residues: CASSLGPGGPETQYF. CDR3 coding DNA: TGTGCCAGCAGCTTAGGGCCAGGGGGCCCAGAGACCCAGTACTTC.

In nucleotides, the CDR3 is TGTGCCAGTAGTATACCCGACTTCACAGATACGCAGTATTTT. Its protein product is CASSIPDFTDTQYF. The genes are TRBV19 and TRBJ2-3; D not certain. Trimming shortened V by 2 bases and J by 2 bases, and 8 bases separated the two germline ends. CDR1 and CDR2 (germline): LNHDA, SQIVND (reference sequence). The CDR3 spans 14 residues.

This rearrangement joins TRBV19 to TRBJ1-6; 8 bases line up with TRBD1. The CDR3 covers 15 residues. J was trimmed by 12 bases and V by 1 base; bases with no gene match: 8. The V gene's germline CDR1 is LNHDA and CDR2 SQIVND (reference sequence). The CDR3 region is CASSIGGQGLQPLHF. The CDR3 DNA reads TGTGCCAGTAGTATAGGTGGACAGGGATTGCAACCCCTCCACTTT.

The chain recombines TRBV28 with TRBJ1-2, with 9 bases lining up with TRBD1. V lost 5 bases, J lost 4 bases, and 8 bases stayed unmatched. CDR1 MDHEN and CDR2 SYDVKM come from the germline V gene. The CDR3 has 15 residues. CDR3 DNA: TGTGCCAGCAGTCCGAGGGACAGGGCGAGCTATGGCTACACCTTC. This gives the protein CASSPRDRASYGYTF.

The CDR3 DNA reads as TGCGCCAGCAGCCCAGGGACAGGGTTGTCTTCTAATGAAAAACTGTTTTTT. This encodes CASSPGTGLSSNEKLFF. The V call is TRBV5-1, the J call TRBJ1-4; TRBD1 agrees at 9 bases. J lost 3 bases, V lost 4 bases, and 10 bases had no gene match. CDR1 is SGHRS, CDR2 YFSETQ, per germline. The length of the CDR3 is 17 residues.

V and J are TRBV6-1 and TRBJ1-5; TRBD1 aligns across 7 bases. This CDR3 is 15 amino acids long. Trimming took 7 bases from V and 0 from J; bases not matched to a gene: 6. The V gene's germline CDR1 is MNHNS and CDR2 SASEGT. CDR3 region: CASTQGDYSNQPQHF. The CDR3 DNA sequence: TGTGCCAGCACCCAGGGGGATTATAGCAATCAGCCCCAGCATTTT.

In its sample, this clone was seen once. The CDR3 region has the DNA TGTGCCAGCAGGACAACCAGGGAAAATCAGCCCCAGCATTTT. Its translation is CASRTTRENQPQHF. This chain links TRBV28 with TRBJ1-5; D perhaps matches TRBD1 (5 bases). V lost 6 bases and J 4 bases, leaving 13 bases between the germline ends. The germline CDR1 and CDR2 sequences are MDHEN and SYDVKM. There are 14 residues in the CDR3.

This rearrangement joins TRBV6-5 to TRBJ2-7, with D maybe TRBD2 (6 bases). The V and J ends lost 6 bases and 4 bases respectively, with 19 bases between them. The CDR3 runs to 15 residues. CDR1 and CDR2 from the germline V gene are MNHEY and SVGAGI. For the CDR3, the DNA is TGTGCCAGCAGACCCCCCGGGGGAGATGGGTACGAGCAGTACTTC. It codes for CASRPPGGDGYEQYF.

The gene calls are TRBV19 and TRBJ1-2, with D hard to call. The V gene lost 2 bases and the J gene lost 8 bases, with 12 bases spanning the gap. CDR3 length: 13 residues. From germline, CDR1 is LNHDA and CDR2 SQIVND (reference sequence). Here the CDR3 DNA reads TGTGCCAGTAGTATATGGGGAAGTGAGGGCTACACCTTC. It encodes CASSIWGSEGYTF.

The rearrangement links TRBV5-4 to TRBJ1-6; D is unresolved. Germline V lookup: CDR1 SGHNT, CDR2 YYREEE (reference sequence). V dropped 1 base and J dropped 7 bases, with 9 bases sitting between them. The CDR3 loop spans 14 amino acids. The CDR3 loop reads CASSLSQVNSPLHF. In nucleotides, the CDR3 is TGTGCCAGCAGCTTGAGTCAGGTGAATTCACCCCTCCACTTT.

CDR3 nucleotide sequence: TGTGCCAGCAGCTTAGTCCCGGTAAACACAGATACGCAGTATTTT. The encoded protein is CASSLVPVNTDTQYF. The chain carries TRBV7-2 and TRBJ2-3; D call uncertain. The V and J ends lost 1 base and 2 bases respectively, with 10 bases between them. The CDR3 sequence is 15 residues long. Per germline, CDR1 SGHTA and CDR2 FQGNSA.

This chain joins TRBV29-1 and TRBJ2-7; tentatively, D is TRBD2 (5 bases). This CDR3 comprises 13 residues. The germline CDR1 and CDR2 sequences are SQVTM and ANQGSEA. The germline V and J ends were trimmed by 3 bases and 5 bases, with 14 bases remaining between them. The CDR3 sequence: CSVDRAAGNEQYF. As DNA, the CDR3 is TGCAGCGTTGACCGGGCCGCCGGGAACGAGCAGTACTTC.

Written as DNA, the CDR3 is TGTGCCTGGAGTCAAACGGACAGGGGGCTGGGCGGGAAACAGTACGAGCAGTACTTC. Residues: CAWSQTDRGLGGKQYEQYF. This sequence joins TRBV30 and TRBJ2-7, with 11 bases matching TRBD1. The ends lost 2 bases at V and 4 bases at J; junction bases unmatched: 19. This CDR3 is 19 amino acids long. In germline, CDR1 is GTSNPN, CDR2 SVGIG (reference sequence). The entire variable domain, with the rest obtained from reference TRBV30 and TRBJ2-7, is as follows: SQTIHQWPATLVQPVGSPLSLECTVEGTSNPNLYWYRQAAGRGLQLLFYSVGIGQISSEVPQNLSASRPQDRQFILSSKKLLLSDSGFYLCAWSQTDRGLGGKQYEQYFGPGTRLTVT.

The chain joins TRBV18 to TRBJ1-2; the D is unclear. Germline values: CDR1 KGHSH, CDR2 LQKENI. V was clipped by 3 bases and J by 3 bases, with 2 bases between them. The CDR3 runs to 11 residues. The CDR3 spells CASSPDYGYTF. The CDR3 DNA reads TGTGCCAGCTCACCGGACTATGGCTACACCTTC.

This clone was recorded a few times. CDR3 coding DNA: TGCAGCGTTGAACTCCCGGGGACCACTGAAGCTTTCTTT. It yields the protein CSVELPGTTEAFF. The V and J genes are TRBV29-1 and TRBJ1-1, with D tentatively TRBD1 (5 bases). The CDR3 extends over 13 amino acids. Germline assignment: CDR1 SQVTM and CDR2 ANQGSEA. Trimming took off 2 bases at V and 4 bases at J, with 11 bases between the two ends. Using reference TRBV29-1 and TRBJ1-1 for the parts outside the CDR3, the full variable domain is SAVISQKPSRDICQRGTSLTIQCQVDSQVTMMFWYRQQPGQSLTLIATANQGSEATYESGFVIDKFPISRPNLTFSTLTVSNMSPEDSSIYLCSVELPGTTEAFFGQGTRLTVV.

This clone was found a few times. The chain couples TRBV28 to TRBJ1-4, with a weak D call TRBD1 (6 bases). The germline gives CDR1 MDHEN, CDR2 SYDVKM. The CDR3 is 13 amino acids. V lost 6 bases and J 8 bases, leaving 13 bases between the germline ends. CDR3 residues: CASSARGVEKLFF. The CDR3 nucleotides read TGTGCCAGCAGCGCCAGGGGAGTCGAAAAACTGTTTTTT.

V is TRBV5-4 and J is TRBJ1-3; TRBD1 matches at 9 bases. Trimming removed 1 base from V and 4 bases from J; junction bases left unmatched: 6. CDR3 size: 16 residues. Per germline, CDR1 SGHNT and CDR2 YYREEE (reference sequence). The CDR3 region is CASSLQTGGRGNTIYF. The CDR3 region has the DNA TGTGCCAGCAGCTTGCAAACAGGGGGCCGGGGAAACACCATATATTTT.

This chain joins TRBV10-3 and TRBJ1-1; D uncertain. V was clipped by 0 bases and J by 0 bases, with 14 bases between them. This CDR3 has 17 amino acids. Per germline, CDR1 ENHRY and CDR2 SYGVKD. The CDR3, as DNA: TGTGCCATCAGTGAGTCGCGGGGAGTTAGCCTGAACACTGAAGCTTTCTTT. It codes for CAISESRGVSLNTEAFF.

The chain combines TRBV15 with TRBJ2-1; 12 nucleotides agree with TRBD1. The CDR3 consists of 20 residues. Germline trimming cut 5 bases from V and 6 bases from J; bases unmatched to any gene: 20. Germline CDR1 reads LNHNV; CDR2 reads YYDKDF (reference sequence). CDR3: CATSLFRGQGASLTTNEQFF. The CDR3 coding sequence is TGTGCCACCAGCCTCTTTCGGGGACAGGGGGCCTCCTTGACTACCAATGAGCAGTTCTTC.

The genes are TRBV5-1 and TRBJ1-2; D may be TRBD1 (5 bases). V was cut by 0 bases and J by 2 bases, with 14 bases left in between. CDR1 is SGHRS and CDR2 is YFSETQ in the germline V gene. CDR3 length: 16 residues. The CDR3 region is CASSLGVQGGNYGYTF. The CDR3 region has the DNA TGCGCCAGCAGCTTGGGGGTTCAGGGAGGGAACTATGGCTACACCTTC.

J is TRBJ2-7 and V is TRBV5-1; 9 nucleotides align to TRBD2. Germline V gene data show CDR1 as SGHRS and CDR2 as YFSETQ. Trimming cost V 0 bases and J 0 bases; bases outside gene matches: 4. The CDR3 has 16 amino acids. CDR3 amino acids: CASSLEAGGLSYEQYF. The CDR3 DNA sequence: TGCGCCAGCAGCTTGGAAGCGGGGGGCCTCTCCTACGAGCAGTACTTC.

This rearrangement joins TRBV5-4 to TRBJ1-1; D gene uncertain. Trimming pared 1 base from V and 1 base from J, leaving 5 bases between. There are 13 residues in the CDR3. Germline V CDR1 and CDR2: SGHNT, YYREEE (reference sequence). Here the CDR3 reads CASSLLSNTEAFF. CDR3 sequence (DNA): TGTGCCAGCAGCTTGTTGTCGAACACTGAAGCTTTCTTT. The variable domain in full, completed from reference TRBV5-4 and TRBJ1-1, reads ETGVTQSPTHLIKTRGQQVTLRCSSQSGHNTVSWYQQALGQGPQFIFQYYREEENGRGNFPPRFSGLQFPNYSSELNVNALELDDSALYLCASSLLSNTEAFFGQGTRLTVV.

This chain links TRBV28 with TRBJ2-7; D assignment may be TRBD1 or TRBD2 (6 bases each). CDR1 MDHEN and CDR2 SYDVKM come from the germline V gene. V was clipped by 7 bases and J by 3 bases, with 19 bases between them. The CDR3 runs 15 residues. CDR3 amino acids: CASTHAMGGYYEQYF. Written as DNA, the CDR3 is TGTGCCAGCACCCACGCCATGGGGGGCTACTACGAGCAGTACTTC.

The genes are TRBV7-8 and TRBJ2-3, with D hard to call. From germline, CDR1 is SGHVS and CDR2 FQNEAQ. The CDR3 sequence is 14 residues long. The V gene lost 2 bases and the J gene lost 0 bases, with 6 bases spanning the gap. The CDR3 is CASSLYRSTDTQYF. The DNA of the CDR3 is TGTGCCAGCAGCTTATATAGGAGCACAGATACGCAGTATTTT.